These 27 T cell receptor beta chains were all obtained from the same sample, sequenced in a study of cytomegalovirus exposure and HLA in healthy donors listed by TCRdb under 2017. The library was produced with the immunoSEQ multiplex PCR assay. The multiplex PCR relied on a mix of 60 forward primers for TCR Vbeta segments and 13 reverse primers for TCR Jbeta segments. What TCRdb holds here is the immuneACCESS table cut down to in-frame rearrangements. Part of the clones is not present; checked against another copy, under half of the missing clones reflect an unresolved V gene, and the others are unexplained. The sample records roughly 250,000 clones, 65% to 85% of which are singletons. Of the sample, approximately 2.1% falls within the top ten clones. Sequencing was done on a sample of PBMCs. The receptors come from a female donor in good health and CMV-seronegative.

V gene TRBV5-4 combines with J gene TRBJ2-1; a weak D match, TRBD1 (6 bases). The germline V gene encodes CDR1 SGHNT and CDR2 YYREEE (reference sequence). The CDR3 length is 19 residues. V was cut by 3 bases and J by 1 base, with 23 bases left in between. DNA for the CDR3: TGTGCCAGCAGCTCCCCGGAGGTGCAGGGGACCTATTCCTACAATGAGCAGTTCTTC. It codes for CASSSPEVQGTYSYNEQFF.

This sequence joins TRBV28 and TRBJ1-5, with a tentative D call TRBD1 (6 bases). Germline V CDR1 and CDR2: MDHEN, SYDVKM. The CDR3 contains 15 residues. The V gene lost 10 bases and the J gene lost 5 bases, with 21 bases spanning the gap. CDR3 residues: CAILQGTSTDQPQHF. The CDR3 DNA reads as TGTGCCATCCTTCAGGGGACATCAACAGATCAGCCCCAGCATTTT.

The chain has TRBV7-8 and TRBJ2-7; 12 bases match TRBD2. CDR1 is SGHVS and CDR2 is FQNEAQ in the germline V gene. The CDR3 contains 16 residues. The V gene end was trimmed by 5 bases and the J gene end by 2 bases; junction bases not matched to a gene: 7. As DNA, the CDR3 is TGTGCCAGCAGCCATAGACTAGCGGGAGCCCCCTACGAGCAGTACTTC. This translates into CASSHRLAGAPYEQYF.

This chain links TRBV28 with TRBJ2-6, with 8 bases identical to TRBD1. V gave up 4 bases and J gave up 4 bases; unmatched junction bases: 6. CDR3 size: 16 residues. Germline V gene sequence: CDR1 MDHEN, CDR2 SYDVKM. The CDR3 reads CASSSRQGTGANVLTF. The CDR3 DNA reads TGTGCCAGCAGTTCCCGACAGGGGACAGGGGCCAACGTCCTGACTTTC.

V and J are TRBV6-6 and TRBJ2-1; D is possibly TRBD2 (5 bases). Trimming took 4 bases from V and 7 from J, leaving 11 bases between them. In germline, CDR1 is MNHNY, CDR2 SVGAGI (reference sequence). CDR3 length: 13 residues. In DNA, the CDR3 is TGTGCCAGCAGTTTATCCCTAGCAAATGAGCAGTTCTTC. This codes for CASSLSLANEQFF.

This clone has just a few counts. Other DNA sequences in the sample encode the same CDR3. The chain uses TRBV5-6 and TRBJ2-3; 13 positions match TRBD2. Unmatched junction bases numbered 6, after V lost 4 bases and J lost 4 bases. CDR3 length: 16 residues. Per germline, CDR1 SGHDT and CDR2 YYEEEE. This CDR3 reads CASSLRTSGRSDTQYF. The CDR3 region has the DNA TGTGCCAGCAGCCTGCGGACTAGCGGGAGATCAGATACGCAGTATTTT.

The chain recombines TRBV28 with TRBJ2-1, with 7 bases aligning to TRBD2. The CDR3 has 13 amino acids. CDR1 is MDHEN, CDR2 SYDVKM, per germline. The V gene end was trimmed by 10 bases and the J gene end by 9 bases; junction bases not matched to a gene: 12. CDR3 in amino acids: CAILALNRGEQFF. The CDR3 DNA follows: TGTGCCATACTAGCGCTGAACCGGGGTGAGCAGTTCTTC. Using reference TRBV28 and TRBJ2-1 for the parts outside the CDR3, the full variable domain is DVKVTQSSRYLVKRTGEKVFLECVQDMDHENMFWYRQDPGLGLRLIYFSYDVKMKEKGDIPEGYSVSREKKERFSLILESASTNQTSMYLCAILALNRGEQFFGPGTRLTVL.

The chain carries TRBV19 and TRBJ1-6; no clear D gene. Deletions cut 4 bases from V and 8 bases from J, with 6 bases between. Germline assignment: CDR1 LNHDA and CDR2 SQIVND (reference sequence). The CDR3 covers 12 residues. CDR3 nucleotide sequence: TGTGCCAGTAGTAGCGGGGATTCACCCCTCCACTTT. Protein product: CASSSGDSPLHF.

The V gene is TRBV12-5, the J gene TRBJ2-5; D gene unclear. Trimming removed 6 bases at V and 3 bases at J, with 11 bases between. This CDR3 comprises 13 residues. Germline lookup yields CDR1 LGHNT and CDR2 FRNRAP. CDR3 residues: CASGPTVKETQYF. In DNA, the CDR3 is TGTGCTAGTGGACCTACAGTAAAAGAGACCCAGTACTTC.

The CDR3 DNA is TGCGCCAGCAGCCGGGGGGTACAGGAAAGTTCCTACAATGAGCAGTTCTTC. This sequence encodes CASSRGVQESSYNEQFF. The chain is built from TRBV5-1 and TRBJ2-1, with TRBD2 matching 7 bases. This CDR3 region has 17 residues. The V gene's germline CDR1 is SGHRS and CDR2 YFSETQ. Losses at the gene ends were 4 bases for V and 1 base for J; bases not matched to a gene: 11.

The rearrangement joins TRBV10-2 to TRBJ2-7, with TRBD2 as a possible D gene (5 bases). This CDR3 is 13 amino acids long. Germline CDR1 WSHSY, CDR2 SAAADI. Trimming removed 8 bases at V and 3 bases at J, with 14 bases between. CDR3 amino acids: CASCAGPFYEQYF. In nucleotides, the CDR3 is TGCGCCAGCTGTGCGGGTCCCTTCTACGAGCAGTACTTC.

This chain joins TRBV5-1 and TRBJ2-7, with TRBD2 identical over 10 bases. The CDR3 loop spans 15 amino acids. From germline, CDR1 is SGHRS and CDR2 YFSETQ. J lost 1 base, V lost 1 base, and 2 bases had no gene match. The CDR3 DNA sequence: TGCGCCAGCAGCTTGCTAGCGGGAGAGTCCTACGAGCAGTACTTC. Translated, it gives CASSLLAGESYEQYF.

The CDR3 DNA reads TGTGCCACTCTCTTCCCCGAAGAGGGCGATGAGCAGTTCTTC. Its translation is CATLFPEEGDEQFF. J is TRBJ2-1 and V is TRBV10-3, with a possible D match to TRBD2 (5 bases). Per germline, CDR1 ENHRY and CDR2 SYGVKD. Between the trimmed V and J ends, which lost 10 bases and 8 bases, there was a span of 21 bases. The CDR3 has 14 residues.

The chain couples TRBV6-1 to TRBJ1-5, with D hard to call. Germline loops: CDR1 MNHNS, CDR2 SASEGT. The V gene lost 7 bases and the J gene lost 0 bases, with 10 bases spanning the gap. This CDR3 is built from 14 residues. The CDR3 spells CASNAWYSNQPQHF. The CDR3 DNA is TGTGCCAGCAACGCGTGGTATAGCAATCAGCCCCAGCATTTT.

This clone was picked up one time. J is TRBJ2-1 and V is TRBV19, with 7 bases matching TRBD2. Looked up from germline, CDR1 is LNHDA and CDR2 is SQIVND (reference sequence). J lost 7 bases, V lost 1 base, and 4 bases had no gene match. CDR3 length: 14 residues. CDR3 protein: CASSIGGGVNEQFF. DNA of the CDR3: TGTGCCAGTAGTATAGGGGGAGGGGTAAATGAGCAGTTCTTC.

To note about this clone: The same CDR3 is also encoded by other DNA sequences in this sample. CDR3 DNA: TGCGCCAGCAGCCTTGGGGGGAGCTCCTACAATGAGCAGTTCTTC. It yields the protein CASSLGGSSYNEQFF. The genes are TRBV5-1 and TRBJ2-1; D perhaps matches TRBD2 (6 bases). The CDR3 consists of 15 residues. Germline CDR1 is SGHRS and CDR2 is YFSETQ. V shed 4 bases and J shed 0 bases, with 11 bases lying between them.

In its sample, this clone was seen a few times. V usage is TRBV28 and J usage is TRBJ1-3, with 10 bases aligning to TRBD1. Germline values: CDR1 MDHEN, CDR2 SYDVKM. The junction had 1 base not matched to a gene; V was cut back by 6 bases and J by 2 bases. The CDR3 sequence is 14 residues long. CDR3 loop: CASSDRGPGNTIYF. For the CDR3, the DNA is TGTGCCAGCAGCGACAGGGGGCCTGGAAACACCATATATTTT.

With respect to this clone: No conserved phenylalanine or tryptophan is present at the end of the CDR3, so a read error is the likely explanation. The rearrangement uses TRBV11-2 and TRBJ1-1; D not resolved. With 0 bases removed from V and 1 base from J, the gap between germline ends came to 9 bases. In germline, CDR1 is SGHAT, CDR2 FQNNGV. There are 15 residues in the CDR3. The CDR3 sequence: CASSLEARKNTEAFL. Written as DNA, the CDR3 is TGTGCCAGCAGCTTAGAAGCGAGGAAGAACACTGAAGCTTTCCTT.

The chain uses TRBV5-6 and TRBJ2-5, with 8 bases that match TRBD1. This CDR3 contains 14 residues. V gave up 4 bases and J gave up 1 base; unmatched junction bases: 3. In germline, CDR1 is SGHDT, CDR2 YYEEEE. CDR3 residues: CASSPRGLQETQYF. As DNA, the CDR3 is TGTGCCAGCAGCCCCAGGGGGCTCCAAGAGACCCAGTACTTC. The whole variable domain, remainder taken from reference TRBV5-6 and TRBJ2-5, is DAGVTQSPTHLIKTRGQQVTLRCSPKSGHDTVSWYQQALGQGPQFIFQYYEEEERQRGNFPDRFSGHQFPNYSSELNVNALLLGDSALYLCASSPRGLQETQYFGPGTRLLVL.

V gene TRBV5-1 combines with J gene TRBJ1-3, with D perhaps matching TRBD1 (5 bases). This CDR3 contains 15 residues. Germline V lookup: CDR1 SGHRS, CDR2 YFSETQ. Deletions cut 5 bases from V and 2 bases from J, with 14 bases between. The CDR3 coding sequence is TGCGCCAGCAGTTCATCGGGGGACCCTGGAAACACCATATATTTT. This encodes CASSSSGDPGNTIYF.

This clone was seen only a few times. This rearrangement joins TRBV7-8 to TRBJ2-1; 11 nucleotides align to TRBD2. The CDR3 has 16 residues. With 5 bases clipped from V and 9 bases from J, the junction kept 12 bases outside the gene matches. Germline-derived CDR1 and CDR2 are SGHVS and FQNEAQ. This CDR3 is CASSPRGLAGGTEQFF. The CDR3 DNA sequence: TGTGCCAGCAGCCCGCGGGGGCTAGCGGGAGGAACTGAGCAGTTCTTC.

The rearrangement links TRBV28 to TRBJ2-3, with 7 bases lining up with TRBD2. This CDR3 has 13 amino acids. CDR1 MDHEN and CDR2 SYDVKM come from the germline V gene. V was clipped by 10 bases and J by 1 base; unmatched bases: 5. CDR3 DNA sequence: TGTGCCACCTCGGGAGGAGGCACAGATACGCAGTATTTT. Translated, it gives CATSGGGTDTQYF.

The chain joins TRBV9 to TRBJ2-3; TRBD2 matches 12 bases. Per germline, CDR1 SGDLS and CDR2 YYNGEE. CDR3 length: 16 residues. Losses at the gene ends were 0 bases for V and 5 bases for J; bases not matched to a gene: 4. The CDR3 region is CASSVGLAGEGDTQYF. The CDR3 DNA follows: TGTGCCAGCAGCGTAGGACTAGCGGGAGAGGGAGATACGCAGTATTTT.

The J gene is TRBJ2-5, the V gene TRBV5-4, with D hard to call. Germline V gene data show CDR1 as SGHNT and CDR2 as YYREEE (reference sequence). This CDR3 has 14 amino acids. The ends were cut back, 2 bases at V and 2 bases at J, with 10 bases in the middle. The CDR3 bases are TGTGCCAGCAGCTTTAACCGCGGTCAAGAGACCCAGTACTTC. This gives the protein CASSFNRGQETQYF.

This rearrangement joins TRBV4-1 to TRBJ2-1; D not resolved. Germline V gene sequence: CDR1 MGHRA, CDR2 YSYEKL. V lost 4 bases to trimming and J lost 6 bases, with 13 bases between them. The CDR3 has 14 amino acids. As DNA, the CDR3 is TGCGCCAGCAGCCGTGTTGGAGAGTCCAATGAGCAGTTCTTC. Protein product: CASSRVGESNEQFF.

The chain is built from TRBV2 and TRBJ2-2; 9 bases align to TRBD1. After removal of 7 bases from V and 5 bases from J, the junction contained 8 bases not matched to a gene. CDR3 length equals 15 residues. CDR1 and CDR2 (germline): SNHLY, FYNNEI. The CDR3 DNA reads as TGTGCCAGCAACGGACAGGGGCTGGGGACCGGGGAGCTGTTTTTT. It specifies CASNGQGLGTGELFF. The full variable domain, with the rest looked up from reference TRBV2 and TRBJ2-2, is EPEVTQTPSHQVTQMGQEVILRCVPISNHLYFYWYRQILGQKVEFLVSFYNNEISEKSEIFDDQFSVERPDGSNFTLKIRSTKLEDSAMYFCASNGQGLGTGELFFGEGSRLTVL.

V is TRBV2 and J is TRBJ1-1; 8 bases are a match to TRBD1. The CDR3 runs 14 residues. V lost 1 base, J lost 6 bases, and 4 bases stayed unmatched. CDR1 is SNHLY, CDR2 FYNNEI, per germline. The CDR3 region is CASSEEQGGAEAFF. The CDR3 DNA reads TGTGCCAGCAGTGAAGAACAGGGGGGCGCTGAAGCTTTCTTT.